This T cell receptor (beta chain) was recorded in a study of cytomegalovirus exposure and HLA in healthy donors. The study, taken as a whole, reports: The classifier reportedly diagnosed cytomegalovirus status with high sensitivity and specificity.

Concerning this clone itself: The antigen is unknown.

Trimming cost V 5 bases and J 6 bases; bases outside gene matches: 6. CDR1 and CDR2 (germline): SGHAT, FQNNGV. The CDR3 is 14 residues long. This table comes from immunoSEQ multiplex PCR, and its TCRdb copy is limited to in-frame clones, with some not included. The sample consists of about 240,000 clones, roughly 86% of them appearing once. The sequenced sample consisted of PBMCs. The receptor was isolated from a woman aged 25 to 39 in good health and CMV-seropositive. J is TRBJ2-7 and V is TRBV11-2; 11 bases map to TRBD2. The DNA of the CDR3 is TGTGCCAGCAGCCACATAGCGGGAGGGCGCGAGCAGTACTTC. This translates into CASSHIAGGREQYF.